This T cell receptor beta chain was documented in a study of beta chain features in type 1 diabetes. Looking at the study overall: Similarity in age, gender and cell yields was seen between patients and healthy donors.

J gave up 4 bases and V 5 bases, and 6 bases lay outside the gene matches. Germline-derived CDR1 and CDR2 are SGHTA and FQGNSA. This CDR3 contains 15 residues. Markers CD45RO/CCR7/CD25/CD127/CD95/CD27 served to sort CD4+ naive, central memory, regulatory and stem cell-like memory cells. The investigators reverse transcribed all of the isolated RNA, so they sequenced expressed TCRB transcripts. TCRdb's copy holds only in-frame clones and misses some; the assay was immunoSEQ multiplex PCR. The repertoire holds some 220,000 clones, with about a tenth as singletons. The sequencing input was central memory CD4+ T cells from blood. This receptor was identified in a man between 18 and 35 years old in good health. This sequence joins TRBV7-2 and TRBJ1-1; 11 bases fit TRBD1. The CDR3 spells CASSRTGGAGTEAFF. CDR3 nucleotide sequence: TGTGCCAGCAGCCGGACAGGGGGCGCTGGCACTGAAGCTTTCTTT.